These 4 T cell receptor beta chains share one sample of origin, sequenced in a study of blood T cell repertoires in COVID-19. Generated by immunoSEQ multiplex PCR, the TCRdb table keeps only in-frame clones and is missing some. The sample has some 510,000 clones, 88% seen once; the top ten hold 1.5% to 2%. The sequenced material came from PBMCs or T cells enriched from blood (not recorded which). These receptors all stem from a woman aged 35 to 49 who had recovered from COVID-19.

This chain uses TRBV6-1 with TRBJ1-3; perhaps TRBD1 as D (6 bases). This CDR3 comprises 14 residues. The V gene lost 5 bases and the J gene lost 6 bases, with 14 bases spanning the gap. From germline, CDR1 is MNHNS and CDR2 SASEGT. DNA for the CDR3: TGTGCCAGCAGTCTACAGGACAGTTTAAACACCATATATTTT. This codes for CASSLQDSLNTIYF.

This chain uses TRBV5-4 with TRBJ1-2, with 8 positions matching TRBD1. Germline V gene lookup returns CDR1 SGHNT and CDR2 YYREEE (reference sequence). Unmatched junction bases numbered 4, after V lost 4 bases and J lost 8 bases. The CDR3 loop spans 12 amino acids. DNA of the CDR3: TGTGCCAGCAGCATAGACAGGGGAGGCTACACCTTC. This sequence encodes CASSIDRGGYTF.

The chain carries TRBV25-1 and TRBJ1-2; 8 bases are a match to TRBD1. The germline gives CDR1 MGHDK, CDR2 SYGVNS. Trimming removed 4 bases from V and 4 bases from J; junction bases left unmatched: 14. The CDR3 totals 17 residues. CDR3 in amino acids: CASSAGFGQGAFYGYTF. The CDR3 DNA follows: TGTGCCAGCAGTGCCGGGTTCGGGCAGGGGGCGTTCTATGGCTACACCTTC.

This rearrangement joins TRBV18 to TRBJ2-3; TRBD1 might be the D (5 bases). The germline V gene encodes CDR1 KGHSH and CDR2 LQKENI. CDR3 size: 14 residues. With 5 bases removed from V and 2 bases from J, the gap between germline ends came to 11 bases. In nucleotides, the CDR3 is TGTGCCAGCTCAATTCAGGGAACCACAGATACGCAGTATTTT. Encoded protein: CASSIQGTTDTQYF.